This TCR beta chain was sequenced in a study of shared clonotypes between healthy human individuals. Study results and caveats: Genetic and exposure-history diversity was limited by the small donor number. Clonotypes that were shared across several donors made up about 5.1% of naive CD4 clonotypes.

In the case of this clone: Its cognate antigen is unknown. At the DNA level, this CDR3 is encoded by other sequences in the same sample as well.

This was a deep-level run. Original processing methods: From ImmunoSEQ came sequences covering only the junction and carrying no quality scores, so filtering differed. Sequencing was performed with immunoSEQ multiplex PCR; in TCRdb, only in-frame clones are kept and a portion is missing. V and J calls and clone size follow that table, whereas D and trimming were derived from the DNA. This table has 2 million to 2.5 million clones, approximately 94% appearing once. This clonotype was sampled from a man aged 18 to 29 in good health. The source material was naive CD4+ T cells sorted from blood. Subset denoted: CD45RA+ positively selected.

CDR3 region: CASSPGGSNSPLHF. In DNA, the CDR3 is TGTGCCAGCTCACCGGGGGGCAGTAATTCACCCCTCCACTTT. The rearrangement links TRBV18 to TRBJ1-6; possible D gene TRBD1, 6 bases. Germline V gene data show CDR1 as KGHSH and CDR2 as LQKENI. Trimming cost V 3 bases and J 6 bases, with 9 bases left between them. This CDR3 has 14 amino acids.